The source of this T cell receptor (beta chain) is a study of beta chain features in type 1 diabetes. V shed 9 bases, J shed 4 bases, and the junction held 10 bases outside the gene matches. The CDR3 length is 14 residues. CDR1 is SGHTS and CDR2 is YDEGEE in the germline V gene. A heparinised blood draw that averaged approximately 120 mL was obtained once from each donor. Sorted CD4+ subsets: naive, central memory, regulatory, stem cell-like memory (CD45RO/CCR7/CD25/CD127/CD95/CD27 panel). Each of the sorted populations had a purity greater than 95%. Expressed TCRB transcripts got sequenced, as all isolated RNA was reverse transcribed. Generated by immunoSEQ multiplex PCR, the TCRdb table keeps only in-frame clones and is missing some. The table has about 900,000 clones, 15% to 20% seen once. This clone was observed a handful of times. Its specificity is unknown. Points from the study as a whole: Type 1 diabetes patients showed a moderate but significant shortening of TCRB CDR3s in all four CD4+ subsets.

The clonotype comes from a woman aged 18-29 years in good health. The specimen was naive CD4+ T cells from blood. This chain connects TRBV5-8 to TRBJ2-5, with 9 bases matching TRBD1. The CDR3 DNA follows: TGTGCCACACGGGACAGGGTCGGGGGAGAGACCCAGTACTTC. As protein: CATRDRVGGETQYF.